Listed here are 28 T cell receptor beta chains from one sample, sequenced in a study of Ad26.COV2.S vaccination and SARS-CoV-2 variants. This table comes from immunoSEQ multiplex PCR, and its TCRdb copy is limited to in-frame clones, with some not included. The sample records some 520,000 clones, roughly 89% being singletons. Specified treatment: over 15 received Ad26.COV2.S at low or high dose, single or two shots; about 5 received placebo; per-sample allocation not given. Specimens were obtained on day 63 following the first vaccine or placebo injection. This sample comprised peripheral blood, obtained in a trial of Ad26.COV2.S vaccine versus placebo. The receptor source for this set is a person aged 18-60 years who received the Ad26.COV2.S COVID-19 vaccine or a placebo.

The chain has TRBV30 and TRBJ2-7, with D uncertain. Germline CDR1 reads GTSNPN; CDR2 reads SVGIG (reference sequence). The CDR3 contains 14 residues. V was clipped by 7 bases and J by 2 bases, with 18 bases between them. CDR3 protein: CAFTSATFTYEQYF. The DNA for the CDR3 is TGTGCCTTCACGTCGGCTACTTTTACCTACGAGCAGTACTTC.

In the case of this clone: At the DNA level, this CDR3 is encoded by other sequences in the same sample as well. The chain joins TRBV18 to TRBJ2-7; possibly TRBD1 for D (6 bases). CDR3 length: 13 amino acids. V lost 3 bases, J lost 2 bases, and 8 bases lay in between. CDR1 and CDR2 from the germline V gene are KGHSH and LQKENI. The CDR3 sequence: CASSPTGPYEQYF. CDR3 coding DNA: TGTGCCAGCTCACCGACAGGACCCTACGAGCAGTACTTC.

The chain links TRBV9 to TRBJ2-1; possibly TRBD2 for D (5 bases). V was cut by 0 bases and J by 8 bases, with 15 bases left in between. The CDR3 runs to 15 residues. The germline V gene has CDR1 SGDLS and CDR2 YYNGEE. The CDR3 spells CASSVDLVMRDEQFF. The CDR3 nucleotides read TGTGCCAGCAGCGTAGACCTGGTCATGAGGGATGAGCAGTTCTTC.

The chain employs TRBV24-1 and TRBJ2-6; the D gene is possibly TRBD1 (6 bases). This CDR3 comprises 15 residues. Trimming stripped 3 bases from V and 2 bases from J, with 7 bases between. In germline, CDR1 is KGHDR, CDR2 SFDVKD. CDR3 sequence (DNA): TGTGCCACCAGTGATAGGACAGCTGGGGCCAACGTCCTGACTTTC. Its protein is CATSDRTAGANVLTF.

This clone was seen only once. This chain uses TRBV6-5 with TRBJ1-1; no clear D. Per germline, CDR1 MNHEY and CDR2 SVGAGI. V shed 0 bases and J shed 4 bases, with 15 bases lying between them. The CDR3 is 16 amino acids. The CDR3 loop is CASSYSGFGSPTEAFF. CDR3 bases: TGTGCCAGCAGTTACTCAGGGTTCGGCAGTCCCACTGAAGCTTTCTTT.

The V gene is TRBV5-4, the J gene TRBJ1-6; TRBD1 matches 12 bases. The CDR3 spans 18 residues. J was trimmed by 5 bases and V by 4 bases; bases with no gene match: 10. Germline CDR1 and CDR2: SGHNT and YYREEE (reference sequence). The CDR3 here is CASSHPGQGAPNNSPLHF. DNA of the CDR3: TGTGCCAGCAGCCATCCGGGACAGGGGGCGCCGAATAATTCACCCCTCCACTTT.

The V and J genes are TRBV18 and TRBJ1-1, with TRBD1 as a possible D gene (5 bases). The V gene lost 3 bases and the J gene lost 1 base, with 15 bases spanning the gap. CDR1 and CDR2 (germline): KGHSH, LQKENI. The CDR3 is made up of 16 amino acids. CDR3 protein: CASSPSGWGRNTEAFF. The DNA for the CDR3 is TGTGCCAGCTCACCTAGTGGGTGGGGGAGGAACACTGAAGCTTTCTTT.

In the case of this clone: At one end, the junction sequence differs from germline, possibly due to a read error. The chain joins TRBV7-8 to TRBJ1-1; 7 bases agree with TRBD1. The length of the CDR3 is 15 residues. Germline assignment: CDR1 SGHVS and CDR2 FQNEAQ. The CDR3 is CASSLALGQNSDAFF. CDR3 sequence (DNA): TGTGCCAGCAGCTTAGCGCTGGGACAGAACTCTGACGCTTTCTTT.

V and J are TRBV4-2 and TRBJ2-4; D is unclear. V lost 1 base to trimming and J lost 0 bases, with 7 bases between them. CDR1 LGHNA and CDR2 YNFKEQ come from the germline V gene. CDR3 length: 15 amino acids. The CDR3, as DNA: TGTGCCAGCAGCCAAGGGTACAGAGCCAAAAACATTCAGTACTTC. Encoded protein: CASSQGYRAKNIQYF.

This sequence joins TRBV19 and TRBJ2-3, with a tentative D call TRBD2 (5 bases). This CDR3 has 13 residues. V dropped 6 bases and J dropped 3 bases, with 10 bases sitting between them. Germline V CDR1 and CDR2: LNHDA, SQIVND (reference sequence). The CDR3 coding sequence is TGTGCCAGTAGCACTACGGGGACAGATACGCAGTATTTT. Encoded protein: CASSTTGTDTQYF.

This clone appeared a single time. V is TRBV29-1 and J is TRBJ1-2, with 9 nucleotides matching TRBD1. V shed 6 bases and J 8 bases; nucleotides not matched to a gene: 13. Germline lookup yields CDR1 SQVTM and CDR2 ANQGSEA. CDR3 length: 14 amino acids. CDR3 region: CSVPLAGTGWGYTF. The DNA for the CDR3 is TGCAGCGTACCCCTCGCCGGGACAGGGTGGGGCTACACCTTC.

The CDR3 sequence: CASSQVGDIRSYEQYF. CDR3 in DNA: TGTGCCAGCAGCCAAGTTGGCGACATCCGTTCCTACGAGCAGTACTTC. The chain employs TRBV3-1 (or the pseudogene TRBV3-2) and TRBJ2-7; D unclear. CDR1 is LGHDT and CDR2 is YNNKEL in the germline V gene (reference sequence). The CDR3 extends over 16 amino acids. Trimming removed 1 base from V and 1 base from J, with 14 bases in between.

The table lists this clone with a count of one. The genes are TRBV27 and TRBJ1-6, with 7 nucleotides matching TRBD1. CDR1 is MNHEY and CDR2 is SMNVEV in the germline V gene (reference sequence). The CDR3 is 16 amino acids. After removal of 0 bases from V and 13 bases from J, the junction contained 12 bases not matched to a gene. The CDR3 DNA sequence: TGTGCCAGCAGTTTATCTACCCGACAGGGAGTTTTGCCCCTCCACTTT. This codes for CASSLSTRQGVLPLHF.

The V gene is TRBV27, the J gene TRBJ2-7; 11 positions match TRBD1. Germline lookup yields CDR1 MNHEY and CDR2 SMNVEV (reference sequence). J lost 4 bases, V lost 6 bases, and 11 bases had no gene match. CDR3 size: 16 residues. The CDR3 DNA follows: TGTGCCAGCAGATACTGGACAGGGGGCACGGCGTACGAGCAGTACTTC. Encoded protein: CASRYWTGGTAYEQYF.

This chain links TRBV19 with TRBJ2-1; D gene uncertain. V shed 5 bases and J shed 5 bases, with 16 bases lying between them. The CDR3 extends over 15 amino acids. Germline values: CDR1 LNHDA, CDR2 SQIVND (reference sequence). CDR3 in DNA: TGTGCCAGTAGTCCGAGCCAAATGCCCCACAATGAGCAGTTCTTC. Translated: CASSPSQMPHNEQFF. The full variable domain, completed using reference TRBV19 and TRBJ2-1, is DGGITQSPKYLFRKEGQNVTLSCEQNLNHDAMYWYRQDPGQGLRLIYYSQIVNDFQKGDIAEGYSVSREKKESFPLTVTSAQKNPTAFYLCASSPSQMPHNEQFFGPGTRLTVL.

J is TRBJ2-5 and V is TRBV28, with no clear D. The CDR3 is made up of 13 amino acids. Trimming took off 3 bases at V and 2 bases at J, with 7 bases between the two ends. The germline V gene encodes CDR1 MDHEN and CDR2 SYDVKM. The CDR3 is CASSFLGQETQYF. Here the CDR3 DNA reads TGTGCCAGCAGTTTCTTAGGGCAAGAGACCCAGTACTTC.

The J gene is TRBJ2-1, the V gene TRBV4-3; D may be TRBD1 (6 bases). Germline assignment: CDR1 LGHNA and CDR2 YSLEER. Between the trimmed V and J ends, which lost 0 bases and 10 bases, there was a span of 13 bases. This CDR3 comprises 14 residues. The CDR3 sequence: CASSQDLGGQEQFF. DNA of the CDR3: TGCGCCAGCAGCCAAGATTTGGGCGGACAGGAGCAGTTCTTC.

The chain carries TRBV29-1 and TRBJ2-5; 8 nucleotides match TRBD2. The V and J ends lost 1 base and 4 bases, in that order; junction bases with no gene match: 5. The CDR3 consists of 14 residues. Germline assignment: CDR1 SQVTM and CDR2 ANQGSEA. Written as DNA, the CDR3 is TGCAGCGTTGAAGGGGGAGCGGGAGTAGAGACCCAGTACTTC. Translated: CSVEGGAGVETQYF.

The chain is built from TRBV5-1 and TRBJ2-7, with D perhaps TRBD1 (6 bases). Trimming shortened V by 4 bases and J by 4 bases, and 21 bases separated the two germline ends. This CDR3 has 16 residues. Germline V gene sequence: CDR1 SGHRS, CDR2 YFSETQ. The CDR3 spells CASSPRGGQRLYEQYF. In DNA, the CDR3 is TGCGCCAGCAGCCCACGGGGTGGACAGAGGCTTTACGAGCAGTACTTC.

V and J are TRBV30 and TRBJ2-7; D gene ambiguous. Trimming removed 3 bases from V and 1 base from J, with 16 bases in between. CDR1 is GTSNPN and CDR2 is SVGIG in the germline V gene (reference sequence). The CDR3 totals 15 residues. In DNA form, the CDR3 reads TGTGCCTGGAGGCCTGTTGGGGATTCGTCCTACGAGCAGTACTTC. It is translated as CAWRPVGDSSYEQYF.

The chain recombines TRBV11-2 with TRBJ2-7; 9 positions match TRBD2. CDR1 and CDR2 from the germline V gene are SGHAT and FQNNGV. Trimming cost V 1 base and J 4 bases; bases outside gene matches: 14. CDR3 size: 18 residues. In nucleotides, the CDR3 is TGTGCCAGCAGCTTAGGTCTGTGGGCGGGAGGGCCCGGTTACGAGCAGTACTTC. This sequence encodes CASSLGLWAGGPGYEQYF.

The V and J genes are TRBV4-2 and TRBJ2-1, with 14 bases identical to TRBD2. The CDR3 contains 16 residues. Trimming at V came to 0 bases and at J to 9 bases, leaving 4 bases not matched to a gene. Germline V gives CDR1 LGHNA, CDR2 YNFKEQ. Written as DNA, the CDR3 is TGTGCCAGCAGCCAAGATTTTGGACTAGCGGGAGGTGAGCAGTTCTTC. This codes for CASSQDFGLAGGEQFF.

The chain carries TRBV28 and TRBJ1-5; D is uncertain. The length of the CDR3 is 13 residues. Germline V gene data show CDR1 as MDHEN and CDR2 as SYDVKM. Trimming stripped 3 bases from V and 5 bases from J, with 8 bases between. The CDR3 coding sequence is TGTGCCAGCAGTTTGTCGCTCGATCAGCCCCAGCATTTT. As protein: CASSLSLDQPQHF.

CDR3 sequence reads: CASSIWTGGMNTEAFF. As DNA, the CDR3 is TGTGCCAGTAGTATCTGGACAGGGGGCATGAACACTGAAGCTTTCTTT. This chain joins TRBV19 and TRBJ1-1; 11 bases are shared with TRBD1. Germline CDR1 is LNHDA and CDR2 is SQIVND (reference sequence). The CDR3 spans 16 residues. Trimming cost V 3 bases and J 0 bases; bases outside gene matches: 3.

This sequence joins TRBV4-2 and TRBJ2-1, with TRBD2 matching over 14 bases. V lost 1 base to trimming and J lost 8 bases; unmatched junction nucleotides: 1. The CDR3 is 15 amino acids. Germline lookup yields CDR1 LGHNA and CDR2 YNFKEQ. This CDR3 is CASSQGLAGGYEQFF. The CDR3 region has the DNA TGTGCCAGCAGCCAAGGACTAGCGGGAGGGTATGAGCAGTTCTTC.

The CDR3 sequence: CASSLEPLGLGGYTF. DNA for the CDR3: TGTGCCAGCAGCTTAGAACCCTTGGGTTTAGGCGGCTACACCTTC. This chain links TRBV7-2 with TRBJ1-2; D is undetermined. The CDR3 extends over 15 amino acids. V lost 1 base and J lost 8, with 17 bases in between. Germline V gene lookup returns CDR1 SGHTA and CDR2 FQGNSA.

The chain combines TRBV21-1 with TRBJ1-1. TRBV21-1 constitutes a pseudogene. The CDR3 is 15 residues long. CDR3 sequence reads: CASSKGRGMNTEAFF. CDR3 nucleotide sequence: TGTGCCAGCAGCAAAGGGAGGGGCATGAACACTGAAGCTTTCTTT.

The gene calls are TRBV5-5 and TRBJ2-7; 7 bases align to TRBD2. With V trimmed by 4 bases and J by 3 bases, 13 bases remained unmatched. Germline lookup yields CDR1 SGHKS and CDR2 YYEKEE (reference sequence). The CDR3 length is 16 residues. CDR3 in DNA: TGTGCCAGCAGCCCCGGTCGGGGCGGGAGCAGCTACGAGCAGTACTTC. Its translation: CASSPGRGGSSYEQYF. Drawing the rest from reference TRBV5-5 and TRBJ2-7, the complete variable domain is DAGVTQSPTHLIKTRGQQVTLRCSPISGHKSVSWYQQVLGQGPQFIFQYYEKEERGRGNFPDRFSARQFPNYSSELNVNALLLGDSALYLCASSPGRGGSSYEQYFGPGTRLTVT.